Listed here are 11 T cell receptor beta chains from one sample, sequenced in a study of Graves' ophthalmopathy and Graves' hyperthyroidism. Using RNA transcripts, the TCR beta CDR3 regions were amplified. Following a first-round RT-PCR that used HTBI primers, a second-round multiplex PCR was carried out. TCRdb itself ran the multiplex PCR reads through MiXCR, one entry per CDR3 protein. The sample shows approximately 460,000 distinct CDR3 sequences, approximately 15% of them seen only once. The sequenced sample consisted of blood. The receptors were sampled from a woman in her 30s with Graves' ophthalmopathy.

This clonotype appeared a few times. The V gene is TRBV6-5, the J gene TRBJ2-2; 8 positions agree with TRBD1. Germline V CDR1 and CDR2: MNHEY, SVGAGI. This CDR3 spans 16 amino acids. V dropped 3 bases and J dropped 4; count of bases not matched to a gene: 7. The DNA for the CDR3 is TGTGCCAGCAGTTATGAGGACAGGGCGGGCACCGGGGAGCTGTTTTTT. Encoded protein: CASSYEDRAGTGELFF.

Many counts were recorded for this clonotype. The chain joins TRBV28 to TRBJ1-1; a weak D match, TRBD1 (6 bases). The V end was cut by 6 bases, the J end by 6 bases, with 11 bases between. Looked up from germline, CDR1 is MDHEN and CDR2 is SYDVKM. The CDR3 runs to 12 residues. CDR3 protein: CASSPGAAEAFF. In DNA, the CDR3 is TGTGCCAGCAGCCCAGGGGCAGCTGAAGCTTTCTTT. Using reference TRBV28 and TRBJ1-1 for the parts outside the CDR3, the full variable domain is DVKVTQSSRYLVKRTGEKVFLECVQDMDHENMFWYRQDPGLGLRLIYFSYDVKMKEKGDIPEGYSVSREKKERFSLILESASTNQTSMYLCASSPGAAEAFFGQGTRLTVV.

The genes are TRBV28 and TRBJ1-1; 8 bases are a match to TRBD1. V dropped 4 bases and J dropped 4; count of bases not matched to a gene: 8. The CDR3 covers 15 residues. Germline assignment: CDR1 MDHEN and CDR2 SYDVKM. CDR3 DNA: TGTGCCAGCAGTTCCTGGACAGGGTATTTCACTGAAGCTTTCTTT. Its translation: CASSSWTGYFTEAFF. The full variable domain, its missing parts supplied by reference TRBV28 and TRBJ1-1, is DVKVTQSSRYLVKRTGEKVFLECVQDMDHENMFWYRQDPGLGLRLIYFSYDVKMKEKGDIPEGYSVSREKKERFSLILESASTNQTSMYLCASSSWTGYFTEAFFGQGTRLTVV.

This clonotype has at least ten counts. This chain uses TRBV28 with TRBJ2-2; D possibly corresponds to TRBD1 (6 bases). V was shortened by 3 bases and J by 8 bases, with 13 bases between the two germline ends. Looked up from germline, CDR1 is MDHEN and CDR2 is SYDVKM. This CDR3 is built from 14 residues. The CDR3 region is CASSFGAGAGELFF. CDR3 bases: TGTGCCAGCAGTTTCGGGGCAGGGGCTGGGGAGCTGTTTTTT.

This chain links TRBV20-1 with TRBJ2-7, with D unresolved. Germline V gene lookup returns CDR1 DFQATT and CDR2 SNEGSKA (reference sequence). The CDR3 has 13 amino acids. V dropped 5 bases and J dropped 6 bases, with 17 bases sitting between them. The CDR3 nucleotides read TGCAGTGCTTCCTGGGCCACGTTGGGCGAGCAGTACTTC. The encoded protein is CSASWATLGEQYF.

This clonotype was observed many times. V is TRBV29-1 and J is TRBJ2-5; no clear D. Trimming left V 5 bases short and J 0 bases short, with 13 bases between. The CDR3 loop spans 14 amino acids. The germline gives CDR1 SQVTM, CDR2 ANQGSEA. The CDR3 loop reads CSVLQERYQETQYF. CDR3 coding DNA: TGCAGCGTTCTTCAGGAAAGGTACCAAGAGACCCAGTACTTC.

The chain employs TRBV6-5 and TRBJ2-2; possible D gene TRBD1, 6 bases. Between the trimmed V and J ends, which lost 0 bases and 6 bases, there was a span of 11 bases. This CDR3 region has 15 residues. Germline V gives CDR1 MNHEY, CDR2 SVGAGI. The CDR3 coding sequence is TGTGCCAGCAGTTACTCCAGGGGTGGTCCCGGGGAGCTGTTTTTT. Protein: CASSYSRGGPGELFF.

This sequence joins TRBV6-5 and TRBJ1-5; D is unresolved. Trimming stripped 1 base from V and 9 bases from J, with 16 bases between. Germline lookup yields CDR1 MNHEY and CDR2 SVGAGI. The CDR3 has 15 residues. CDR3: CASSYFTKPGWPQHF. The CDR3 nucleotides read TGTGCCAGCAGTTACTTCACAAAGCCAGGATGGCCCCAGCATTTT.

CDR3 nucleotides: TGTGCCAGCAGCCCCGGGACAGTGTACACCGGGGAGCTGTTTTTT. Its protein product is CASSPGTVYTGELFF. The chain uses TRBV6-1 and TRBJ2-2; 7 nucleotides match TRBD1. The ends lost 6 bases at V and 3 bases at J; junction bases unmatched: 7. Looked up from germline, CDR1 is MNHNS and CDR2 is SASEGT. The CDR3 has 15 residues.

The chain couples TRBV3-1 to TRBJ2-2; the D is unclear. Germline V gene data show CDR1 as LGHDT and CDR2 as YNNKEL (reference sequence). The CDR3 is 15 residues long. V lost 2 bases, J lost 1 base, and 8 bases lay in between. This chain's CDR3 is CASSQKPQNTGELFF. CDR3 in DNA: TGTGCCAGCAGCCAAAAGCCCCAGAACACCGGGGAGCTGTTTTTT.

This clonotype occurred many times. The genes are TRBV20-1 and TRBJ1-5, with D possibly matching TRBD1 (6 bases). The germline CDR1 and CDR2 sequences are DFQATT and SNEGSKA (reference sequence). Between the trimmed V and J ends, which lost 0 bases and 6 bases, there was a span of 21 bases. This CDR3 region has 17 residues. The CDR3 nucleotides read TGCAGTGCTAGAGATCAAACGGAGGGGGAAGGAAGTCAGCCCCAGCATTTT. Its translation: CSARDQTEGEGSQPQHF.